Below are 5 T cell receptor beta chains sequenced from a single sample in a study of PD-1 blockade in classical Hodgkin lymphoma. Assay used: immunoSEQ multiplex PCR; TCRdb lists only in-frame clones, some missing. The sample records 17,000 or so clones, about nine tenths being singletons. The sample's time point: newly diagnosed, previously untreated cHL patient sample. Source material: peripheral blood mononuclear cells (PBMCs). The receptors here all came from a human donor with classical Hodgkin lymphoma.

V gene TRBV25-1 combines with J gene TRBJ1-5; unclear D gene. V was shortened by 1 base and J by 2 bases, with 6 bases between the two germline ends. The CDR3 has 14 residues. In germline, CDR1 is MGHDK, CDR2 SYGVNS. The CDR3 reads CASSEWGGNQPQHF. Written as DNA, the CDR3 is TGTGCCAGCAGTGAATGGGGAGGCAATCAGCCCCAGCATTTT.

The chain is built from TRBV21-1 and TRBJ2-7; no check of the table's D call, TRBD2, against the DNA was made. TRBV21-1 is an annotated pseudogene. The CDR3 extends over 19 amino acids. The CDR3 coding sequence is TGTGCCAGCAGCAAAAGACATCCGGGACTAGCGGGAGCCTTCTACGAGCAGTACTTC. Translating gives CASSKRHPGLAGAFYEQYF.

This clone has a single count. V is TRBV5-6 and J is TRBJ2-1; D perhaps matches TRBD2 (6 bases). The germline gives CDR1 SGHDT, CDR2 YYEEEE. The CDR3 loop spans 14 amino acids. V lost 4 bases, J lost 7 bases, and 15 bases lay in between. The CDR3 region is CASSLRGTGNEQFF. CDR3 nucleotides: TGTGCCAGCAGCCTCCGCGGGACTGGAAATGAGCAGTTCTTC.

The V gene is TRBV5-4, the J gene TRBJ2-3; D remains ambiguous. Per the germline V gene, CDR1 is SGHNT and CDR2 is YYREEE (reference sequence). V was shortened by 2 bases and J by 3 bases, with 4 bases between the two germline ends. This CDR3 has 12 amino acids. In DNA form, the CDR3 reads TGTGCCAGCAGCTTCAGTACAGATACGCAGTATTTT. Its translation is CASSFSTDTQYF.

This chain connects TRBV5-1 to TRBJ1-1, with TRBD1 matching over 7 bases. Germline CDR1 SGHRS, CDR2 YFSETQ. The trim removed 2 bases at V and 0 bases at J, leaving 1 base unmatched. This CDR3 contains 14 residues. The CDR3 is CASSLQGMNTEAFF. The CDR3 DNA is TGCGCCAGCAGCTTACAGGGGATGAACACTGAAGCTTTCTTT.